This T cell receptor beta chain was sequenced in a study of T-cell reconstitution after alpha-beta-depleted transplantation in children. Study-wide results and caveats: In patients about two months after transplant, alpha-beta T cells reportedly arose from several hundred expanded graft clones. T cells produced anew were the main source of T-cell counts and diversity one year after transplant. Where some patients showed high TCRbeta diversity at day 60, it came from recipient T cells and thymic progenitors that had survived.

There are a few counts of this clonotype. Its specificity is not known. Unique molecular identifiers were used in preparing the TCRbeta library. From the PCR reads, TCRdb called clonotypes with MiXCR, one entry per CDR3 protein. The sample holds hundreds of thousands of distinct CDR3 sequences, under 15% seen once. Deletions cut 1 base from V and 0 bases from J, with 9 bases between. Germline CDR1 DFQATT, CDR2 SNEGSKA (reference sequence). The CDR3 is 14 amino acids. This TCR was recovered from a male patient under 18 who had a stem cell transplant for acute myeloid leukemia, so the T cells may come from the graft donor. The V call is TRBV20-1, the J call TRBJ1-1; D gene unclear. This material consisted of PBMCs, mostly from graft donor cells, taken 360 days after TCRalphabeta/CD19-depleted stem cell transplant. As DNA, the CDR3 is TGCAGTGCTAGAGGGCTCCTAATGAACACTGAAGCTTTCTTT. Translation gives CSARGLLMNTEAFF.